A single sample gave rise to the 32 T cell receptor beta chains below, sequenced in a study of blood T cell repertoires in COVID-19. The data were produced by immunoSEQ multiplex PCR, yet TCRdb's version contains in-frame clones alone and is incomplete. This repertoire shows 120,000 to 150,000 clones, under 80% found once; its top ten account for roughly 4.2%. Sequencing was performed on peripheral blood. The receptors originated from a man between 60 and 75 years old with acute or convalescent COVID-19.

V and J are TRBV6-5 and TRBJ2-3; tentatively, D is TRBD2 (6 bases). There are 15 residues in the CDR3. Trimming shortened V by 3 bases and J by 0 bases, and 10 bases separated the two germline ends. The germline gives CDR1 MNHEY, CDR2 SVGAGI. The CDR3 loop reads CASSYLAASTDTQYF. As DNA, the CDR3 is TGTGCCAGCAGTTATTTAGCGGCTAGCACAGATACGCAGTATTTT.

The chain combines TRBV4-1 with TRBJ2-7; perhaps TRBD1 as D (5 bases). CDR3 length: 15 residues. Trimming removed 0 bases at V and 2 bases at J, with 11 bases between. Germline V CDR1 and CDR2: MGHRA, YSYEKL. As DNA, the CDR3 is TGCGCCAGCAGCCAAGAAGTCCAGGGCCCCTACGAGCAGTACTTC. Protein product: CASSQEVQGPYEQYF.

The table lists this clone with a few counts. The chain combines TRBV27 with TRBJ1-1; TRBD1 might be the D (5 bases). V dropped 2 bases and J dropped 4 bases, with 11 bases sitting between them. CDR1 and CDR2 from the germline V gene are MNHEY and SMNVEV (reference sequence). This CDR3 has 14 residues. The CDR3 sequence is CASSLGGSGTEAFF. Here the CDR3 DNA reads TGTGCCAGCAGTTTAGGGGGGTCGGGCACTGAAGCTTTCTTT.

This chain connects TRBV5-1 to TRBJ2-1, with 12 nucleotides matching TRBD2. Trimming removed 0 bases from V and 4 bases from J; junction bases left unmatched: 5. Germline assignment: CDR1 SGHRS and CDR2 YFSETQ. This CDR3 has 17 residues. CDR3 DNA: TGCGCCAGCAGCTTGGGCGAGACTAGCGGGGGTTACAATGAGCAGTTCTTC. Residues: CASSLGETSGGYNEQFF.

The V call is TRBV18, the J call TRBJ1-6; D is possibly TRBD1 (5 bases). The germline V gene encodes CDR1 KGHSH and CDR2 LQKENI. Trimming removed 3 bases at V and 10 bases at J, with 19 bases between. The CDR3 loop spans 16 amino acids. Written as DNA, the CDR3 is TGTGCCAGCTCACCCACCCCGCCCCAGGGAGGGTCACCCCTCCACTTT. This gives the protein CASSPTPPQGGSPLHF.

CDR3 sequence (DNA): TGTGCCAGCCGCGTACGAAACTATGGCTACACCTTC. It yields the protein CASRVRNYGYTF. The chain has TRBV19 and TRBJ1-2; D remains unclear. The germline V gene has CDR1 LNHDA and CDR2 SQIVND (reference sequence). The CDR3 spans 12 residues. V was cut by 9 bases and J by 2 bases, with 10 bases left in between.

This sequence joins TRBV28 and TRBJ1-4; D possibly corresponds to TRBD1 (6 bases). Germline CDR1 MDHEN, CDR2 SYDVKM. V dropped 6 bases and J dropped 4 bases, with 15 bases sitting between them. CDR3 length: 15 residues. DNA of the CDR3: TGTGCCAGCAGACCAAGACAGGCCCGTAATGAAAAACTGTTTTTT. It specifies CASRPRQARNEKLFF.

The chain uses TRBV28 and TRBJ1-2; no clear D gene. The germline gives CDR1 MDHEN, CDR2 SYDVKM. Trimming removed 2 bases at V and 4 bases at J, with 8 bases between. This CDR3 region has 13 residues. The CDR3 DNA sequence: TGTGCCAGCAGTTTAAACAGTCTCTATGGCTACACCTTC. This gives the protein CASSLNSLYGYTF.

The V call is TRBV10-2, the J call TRBJ2-7, with 10 bases aligning to TRBD1. V lost 3 bases to trimming and J lost 2 bases; unmatched junction nucleotides: 4. The CDR3 has 15 residues. CDR1 and CDR2 from the germline V gene are WSHSY and SAAADI. The CDR3 DNA is TGCGCCAGCAGTGATTCCGGGACAGGGGCCTACGAGCAGTACTTC. Translating gives CASSDSGTGAYEQYF.

This chain connects TRBV3-1 (or the pseudogene TRBV3-2) to TRBJ2-7; 12 bases match TRBD2. In germline, CDR1 is LGHDT, CDR2 YNNKEL (reference sequence). Trimming at V came to 3 bases and at J to 0 bases, leaving 3 bases not matched to a gene. This CDR3 comprises 16 residues. The CDR3 loop reads CASSHRTSGISYEQYF. The CDR3 bases are TGTGCCAGCAGCCATAGGACTAGCGGGATCTCCTACGAGCAGTACTTC.

This clone was seen only a few times. The V and J genes are TRBV4-1 and TRBJ2-3; tentatively, D is TRBD2 (6 bases). There are 18 residues in the CDR3. The V and J ends lost 7 bases and 2 bases respectively, with 25 bases between them. Germline assignment: CDR1 MGHRA and CDR2 YSYEKL. CDR3 nucleotide sequence: TGCGCCAGCACACCAAGTACTTTCCAAGCGGACTACACAGATACGCAGTATTTT. Residues: CASTPSTFQADYTDTQYF.

This sequence joins TRBV3-1 (or the pseudogene TRBV3-2) and TRBJ1-5, with D perhaps TRBD1 (5 bases). Germline V gives CDR1 LGHDT, CDR2 YNNKEL (reference sequence). The ends were cut back, 1 base at V and 2 bases at J, with 12 bases in the middle. This CDR3 comprises 16 residues. CDR3 sequence reads: CASSQGTIRGNQPQHF. The DNA of the CDR3 is TGTGCCAGCAGCCAAGGGACAATAAGGGGCAATCAGCCCCAGCATTTT.

V is TRBV7-8 and J is TRBJ2-3, with TRBD2 identical over 9 bases. The trim removed 7 bases at V and 0 bases at J, leaving 8 bases unmatched. Germline CDR1 reads SGHVS; CDR2 reads FQNEAQ. There are 16 residues in the CDR3. The CDR3 loop is CASNRLAEISTDTQYF. The CDR3 nucleotides are TGTGCCAGCAACCGACTAGCGGAAATAAGCACAGATACGCAGTATTTT.

J is TRBJ2-2 and V is TRBV6-6, with 8 positions matching TRBD1. Germline values: CDR1 MNHNY, CDR2 SVGAGI (reference sequence). This CDR3 is 15 amino acids long. After removal of 2 bases from V and 7 bases from J, the junction contained 6 bases not matched to a gene. Written as DNA, the CDR3 is TGTGCCAGCAGTTACCAGGGGGCGCAAGGCGGGGAGCTGTTTTTT. Its protein is CASSYQGAQGGELFF.

This chain links TRBV29-1 with TRBJ2-1; D might be TRBD1 (6 bases). This CDR3 comprises 14 residues. Trimming pared 7 bases from V and 3 bases from J, leaving 16 bases between. Per germline, CDR1 SQVTM and CDR2 ANQGSEA. The CDR3 region is CSATDRPFYNEQFF. The CDR3 coding sequence is TGCAGCGCTACAGACAGGCCATTCTACAATGAGCAGTTCTTC.

This chain uses TRBV6-5 with TRBJ2-1; 7 bases fit TRBD1. V lost 2 bases and J lost 5; bases outside the gene matches: 9. The germline CDR1 and CDR2 sequences are MNHEY and SVGAGI. The CDR3 spans 16 residues. The CDR3 here is CASSYDRGDSHNEQFF. The CDR3 DNA reads as TGTGCCAGCAGTTACGATCGTGGGGACAGCCACAATGAGCAGTTCTTC.

This chain connects TRBV6-5 to TRBJ2-7; 11 nucleotides align to TRBD1. The CDR3 loop spans 15 amino acids. Germline loops: CDR1 MNHEY, CDR2 SVGAGI. With 7 bases clipped from V and 1 base from J, the junction kept 6 bases outside the gene matches. Here the CDR3 DNA reads TGTGCCAGCACTGCCGGGACAGGGGGTTCCTACGAGCAGTACTTC. Translation: CASTAGTGGSYEQYF.

This chain joins TRBV2 and TRBJ1-2, with unresolved D. Germline V lookup: CDR1 SNHLY, CDR2 FYNNEI. Trimming pared 4 bases from V and 1 base from J, leaving 4 bases between. The CDR3 extends over 12 amino acids. This CDR3 is CASSGSNYGYTF. The CDR3 bases are TGTGCCAGCAGTGGCAGTAACTATGGCTACACCTTC.

This clone was observed a few times. The chain joins TRBV13 to TRBJ2-7; TRBD2 might be the D (5 bases). Germline V gives CDR1 PRHDT, CDR2 FYEKMQ (reference sequence). The CDR3 length is 13 residues. V was clipped by 3 bases and J by 3 bases, with 9 bases between them. The CDR3 sequence is CASSLFRGYEQYF. DNA of the CDR3: TGTGCCAGCAGCTTGTTTCGGGGCTACGAGCAGTACTTC.

The V call is TRBV2, the J call TRBJ2-3, with a possible D match to TRBD2 (6 bases). This CDR3 has 14 residues. Trimming cost V 2 bases and J 5 bases, with 11 bases left between them. Germline V gene data show CDR1 as SNHLY and CDR2 as FYNNEI. CDR3 sequence (DNA): TGTGCCAGCAGTGAAATAGCGGTCCAAGATACGCAGTATTTT. Translating it yields CASSEIAVQDTQYF.

There are a few counts of this clone. The chain joins TRBV9 to TRBJ2-3; D unclear. Trimming removed 7 bases at V and 3 bases at J, with 6 bases between. The CDR3 is 11 residues long. Germline CDR1 is SGDLS and CDR2 is YYNGEE. The DNA for the CDR3 is TGTGCCAGCTCCCAAACAGATACGCAGTATTTT. It encodes CASSQTDTQYF.

The chain carries TRBV5-6 and TRBJ1-1, with D maybe TRBD1 (5 bases). Trimming left V 4 bases short and J 0 bases short, with 13 bases between. From germline, CDR1 is SGHDT and CDR2 YYEEEE. This CDR3 region has 15 residues. CDR3 sequence reads: CASSRRGLMNTEAFF. As DNA, the CDR3 is TGTGCCAGCAGCCGCCGGGGACTCATGAACACTGAAGCTTTCTTT.

The gene calls are TRBV4-2 and TRBJ2-3; TRBD2 aligns across 11 bases. The CDR3 covers 16 residues. CDR1 and CDR2 (germline): LGHNA, YNFKEQ. The junction had 4 bases not matched to a gene; V was cut back by 1 base and J by 4 bases. The CDR3: CASSQGSLAGADTQYF. In DNA form, the CDR3 reads TGTGCCAGCAGCCAAGGGTCACTAGCGGGAGCAGATACGCAGTATTTT.

This clone was seen repeatedly, ten times or more. This chain joins TRBV5-6 and TRBJ2-2, with 15 bases aligning to TRBD2. The CDR3 extends over 16 amino acids. Germline values: CDR1 SGHDT, CDR2 YYEEEE. V gave up 4 bases and J gave up 7 bases; unmatched junction bases: 5. The CDR3 region has the DNA TGTGCCAGCAGCACGGGACTAGCGGGAGGTGGCGGGGAGCTGTTTTTT. It encodes CASSTGLAGGGGELFF.

The genes are TRBV9 and TRBJ1-6; maybe TRBD1 (6 bases). CDR1 and CDR2 from the germline V gene are SGDLS and YYNGEE. The length of the CDR3 is 16 residues. V lost 0 bases, J lost 3 bases, and 10 bases lay in between. CDR3: CASSVGQASYNSPLHF. The CDR3, as DNA: TGTGCCAGCAGCGTAGGACAGGCGAGCTATAATTCACCCCTCCACTTT.

V and J are TRBV19 and TRBJ2-1, with D possibly being TRBD2 (5 bases). Looked up from germline, CDR1 is LNHDA and CDR2 is SQIVND (reference sequence). V lost 6 bases to trimming and J lost 5 bases, with 11 bases between them. This CDR3 region has 13 residues. The CDR3 coding sequence is TGTGCCAGTAGAAAGACTATAAACAATGAGCAGTTCTTC. Its translation: CASRKTINNEQFF.

V gene TRBV10-3 combines with J gene TRBJ2-5; TRBD2 matches 8 bases. This CDR3 spans 16 amino acids. Germline loops: CDR1 ENHRY, CDR2 SYGVKD. V was clipped by 6 bases and J by 5 bases; unmatched bases: 14. In nucleotides, the CDR3 is TGTGCCATCAGGGGGGAGGGGAGCGGGAGTCGGGAGACCCAGTACTTC. Encoded protein: CAIRGEGSGSRETQYF.

The V call is TRBV3-1 (or the pseudogene TRBV3-2), the J call TRBJ2-1; 13 positions agree with TRBD2. Germline loops: CDR1 LGHDT, CDR2 YNNKEL (reference sequence). V was pared by 2 bases and J by 6 bases, with 7 bases of the junction left unmatched. This CDR3 has 17 amino acids. CDR3 coding DNA: TGTGCCAGCAGCCAACAGACTAGCGGGAGGCCTGGCAATGAGCAGTTCTTC. Translated, it gives CASSQQTSGRPGNEQFF.

The rearrangement uses TRBV19 and TRBJ2-1; 10 nucleotides agree with TRBD2. The CDR3 consists of 14 residues. Trimming removed 7 bases from V and 7 bases from J; junction bases left unmatched: 7. Germline V gene data show CDR1 as LNHDA and CDR2 as SQIVND (reference sequence). The CDR3 region has the DNA TGTGCCAGTAAGCGGGAGGGCCAGGGGAATGAGCAGTTCTTC. It codes for CASKREGQGNEQFF.

The chain joins TRBV20-1 to TRBJ1-1, with D maybe TRBD1 (5 bases). Germline-derived CDR1 and CDR2 are DFQATT and SNEGSKA (reference sequence). Trimming took 3 bases from V and 3 from J, leaving 11 bases between them. The CDR3 runs to 13 residues. The CDR3 loop reads CSASQGTDTEAFF. The DNA for the CDR3 is TGCAGTGCTAGTCAGGGAACGGACACTGAAGCTTTCTTT.

The gene calls are TRBV18 and TRBJ2-7; 7 bases align to TRBD1. V lost 4 bases and J lost 1; bases outside the gene matches: 1. The germline V gene encodes CDR1 KGHSH and CDR2 LQKENI. The CDR3 has 13 residues. The CDR3 sequence: CASSLDRSYEQYF. The CDR3 bases are TGTGCCAGCTCACTGGACAGGTCCTACGAGCAGTACTTC.

This clone has a single count. This chain connects TRBV28 to TRBJ1-2; tentatively, D is TRBD1 (5 bases). Trimming took off 4 bases at V and 8 bases at J, with 8 bases between the two ends. This CDR3 spans 11 amino acids. The germline V gene encodes CDR1 MDHEN and CDR2 SYDVKM. The CDR3 bases are TGTGCCAGCAGTTACGACAGAGGCTACACCTTC. Translating it yields CASSYDRGYTF.